This passage covers 14 T cell receptor beta chains from one sample sequenced in a study of blood T cell repertoires in COVID-19. The assay was immunoSEQ multiplex PCR, and TCRdb's table has in-frame clones only and misses some. The data show approximately 230,000 clones, approximately 84% seen once. Sample: PBMCs or T cells enriched from blood (not recorded which). The source is a man aged 35-49 years who had recovered from COVID-19.

The sample holds many counts of this clone. This chain links TRBV3-1 (or the pseudogene TRBV3-2) with TRBJ1-5; possibly TRBD1 for D (5 bases). CDR3 size: 13 residues. V dropped 3 bases and J dropped 6 bases, with 9 bases sitting between them. Germline-derived CDR1 and CDR2 are LGHDT and YNNKEL (reference sequence). The DNA of the CDR3 is TGTGCCAGCAGCCACCCCGGGGGTCAGCCCCAGCATTTT. It is translated as CASSHPGGQPQHF.

The chain couples TRBV7-6 to TRBJ1-1; perhaps TRBD1 as D (5 bases). V gave up 1 base and J gave up 5 bases, with 11 bases separating them. The CDR3 runs 14 residues. CDR1 is SGHVS, CDR2 FNYEAQ, per germline. The DNA for the CDR3 is TGTGCCAGCAGCTTAGGACAGCTTATTACTGAAGCTTTCTTT. Its protein is CASSLGQLITEAFF.

This clone was counted only a few times. This chain uses TRBV27 with TRBJ2-7; tentatively, D is TRBD2 (5 bases). V shed 2 bases and J shed 3 bases, with 8 bases lying between them. Germline CDR1 reads MNHEY; CDR2 reads SMNVEV (reference sequence). The CDR3 sequence is 13 residues long. The CDR3 bases are TGTGCCAGCAGTTTACGACGGGGCTACGAGCAGTACTTC. Residues: CASSLRRGYEQYF.

The chain is built from TRBV5-6 and TRBJ2-1; no definite D call. CDR1 and CDR2 from the germline V gene are SGHDT and YYEEEE. Deletions cut 0 bases from V and 4 bases from J, with 5 bases between. The CDR3 is 13 residues long. The CDR3 DNA reads TGTGCCAGCAGCTTGGGCGATTACAATGAGCAGTTCTTC. This encodes CASSLGDYNEQFF. The variable domain in full, with the rest retrieved from reference TRBV5-6 and TRBJ2-1, is DAGVTQSPTHLIKTRGQQVTLRCSPKSGHDTVSWYQQALGQGPQFIFQYYEEEERQRGNFPDRFSGHQFPNYSSELNVNALLLGDSALYLCASSLGDYNEQFFGPGTRLTVL.

This clone was observed once. The chain joins TRBV29-1 to TRBJ1-2, with D perhaps matching TRBD1 (5 bases). CDR1 and CDR2 from the germline V gene are SQVTM and ANQGSEA. This CDR3 is 13 amino acids long. The V end lost 0 bases, the J end lost 5 bases, and 10 bases lay between the germline ends. The CDR3 DNA sequence: TGCAGCGTTGAAGACGGGCAGGGATATGGCTACACCTTC. Translated: CSVEDGQGYGYTF.

V usage is TRBV19 and J usage is TRBJ1-1; a weak D match, TRBD1 (6 bases). The CDR3 is 15 amino acids. Germline V CDR1 and CDR2: LNHDA, SQIVND (reference sequence). Trimming took 4 bases from V and 1 from J, leaving 13 bases between them. CDR3: CASSRYREGNTEAFF. Here the CDR3 DNA reads TGTGCCAGTAGTAGATACAGGGAAGGGAACACTGAAGCTTTCTTT.

The chain uses TRBV30 and TRBJ1-2; TRBD1 might be the D (5 bases). V lost 3 bases, J lost 5 bases, and 13 bases lay in between. In germline, CDR1 is GTSNPN, CDR2 SVGIG (reference sequence). The CDR3 is 13 residues long. The DNA for the CDR3 is TGTGCCTGGAGGGAACCCCCAGGGTATGGCTACACCTTC. This gives the protein CAWREPPGYGYTF.

This clone was counted a single time. In the same sample, other DNA sequences code for this CDR3. V gene TRBV12-5 combines with J gene TRBJ1-1; D uncertain. CDR3 length: 15 amino acids. Germline V gives CDR1 LGHNT, CDR2 FRNRAP. V was trimmed by 6 bases and J by 0 bases, leaving 14 bases between them. The CDR3 spells CASGPPRGLNTEAFF. CDR3 DNA sequence: TGTGCTAGTGGCCCTCCCCGGGGTTTGAACACTGAAGCTTTCTTT.

The genes are TRBV2 and TRBJ2-1, with 11 bases lining up with TRBD2. CDR1 is SNHLY and CDR2 is FYNNEI in the germline V gene. The CDR3 is made up of 14 amino acids. V shed 7 bases, J shed 9 bases, and the junction held 8 bases outside the gene matches. The CDR3 is CASKTSGSSGEQFF. CDR3 DNA: TGTGCCAGCAAAACTAGCGGGAGTTCGGGTGAGCAGTTCTTC.

CDR3 residues: CASSPSGTPTYEQYF. For the CDR3, the DNA is TGTGCCAGCTCACCCTCCGGGACTCCAACCTACGAGCAGTACTTC. The chain couples TRBV18 to TRBJ2-7; D is perhaps TRBD2 (6 bases). Looked up from germline, CDR1 is KGHSH and CDR2 is LQKENI. V was trimmed by 3 bases and J by 2 bases, leaving 14 bases between them. The CDR3 loop spans 15 amino acids.

This chain uses TRBV4-2 with TRBJ1-1; D possibly corresponds to TRBD1 (5 bases). CDR1 LGHNA and CDR2 YNFKEQ come from the germline V gene. This CDR3 spans 16 amino acids. V shed 3 bases and J shed 4 bases, with 18 bases lying between them. Written as DNA, the CDR3 is TGTGCCAGCAGCCATTCTGTGGGGGGAGAGGCCACTGAAGCTTTCTTT. Amino acids: CASSHSVGGEATEAFF.

The chain uses TRBV5-4 and TRBJ2-3; D unresolved. Germline CDR1 and CDR2: SGHNT and YYREEE (reference sequence). Trimming removed 3 bases from V and 2 bases from J, with 13 bases in between. There are 15 residues in the CDR3. CDR3 DNA: TGTGCCAGCAGCTCACCAGGTACATTCACAGATACGCAGTATTTT. Amino acid sequence: CASSSPGTFTDTQYF.

CDR3 DNA: TGTGCCAGCAGCATAGAATTAGCGGGCCAAGAGACCCAGTACTTC. This translates into CASSIELAGQETQYF. The chain is built from TRBV2 and TRBJ2-5, with 7 bases aligning to TRBD2. The CDR3 length is 15 residues. V shed 6 bases, J shed 1 base, and the junction held 8 bases outside the gene matches. CDR1 and CDR2 (germline): SNHLY, FYNNEI.

The rearrangement uses TRBV7-6 and TRBJ2-7; 8 bases map to TRBD2. V shed 5 bases and J 6 bases; nucleotides not matched to a gene: 12. Germline lookup yields CDR1 SGHVS and CDR2 FNYEAQ. This CDR3 is 15 amino acids long. The CDR3 DNA sequence: TGTGCCAGCAGCCCAGATAGCGGGATATTCTCCGAGCAGTACTTC. This translates into CASSPDSGIFSEQYF.